This T cell receptor beta chain was documented in a study of blood T cell repertoires in COVID-19. As for the study in general: In each case, the material was cDNA or gDNA derived from T cells, B-cell-depleted T cells, or PBMCs.

Which cohort a participant joined came from the clinical history participants gave. V lost 0 bases, J lost 10 bases, and 12 bases lay in between. This CDR3 contains 13 residues. The germline CDR1 and CDR2 sequences are SEHNR and FQNEAQ (reference sequence). TCRdb's copy holds only in-frame clones and misses some; the assay was immunoSEQ multiplex PCR. In the table there are 180,000 or so clones, approximately 80% of which are singletons. This TCR derives from a man between 60 and 75 years old who had been exposed to COVID-19. The sample consisted of PBMCs or T cells enriched from blood (not recorded which). The V and J genes are TRBV7-9 and TRBJ1-2; D is uncertain. CDR3 residues: CASSLAFPGDYTF. The DNA of the CDR3 is TGTGCCAGCAGCTTAGCCTTTCCAGGTGACTACACCTTC.